This T cell receptor (beta chain) originates from a study of T cells after somatic rescue of genetic block. Trimming stripped 6 bases from V and 6 bases from J, with 14 bases between. Germline V gene data show CDR1 as LNHDA and CDR2 as SQIVND (reference sequence). The CDR3 loop spans 13 amino acids. Data came from immunoSEQ multiplex PCR; TCRdb stores just in-frame clones and leaves some out. The table includes 110,000 or so clones, 90% to 95% detected once. The gene calls are TRBV19 and TRBJ1-1, with a tentative D call TRBD1 (5 bases). The receptor's source is a woman aged 18-29 years. Source material: peripheral blood mononuclear cells (PBMCs). The CDR3 region has the DNA TGTGCCAGTAGCGGGACCTACGGTTCTGAAGCTTTCTTT. This gives the protein CASSGTYGSEAFF.